This T cell receptor (beta chain) emerged from a study of blood T cells in healthy people across ages (dated by TCRdb to between 2014 and 2017). In the study overall: In model experiments, roughly one uniquely barcoded TCR beta cDNA molecule per two T cells was captured by template switching. To avoid experimental bias, donors of different ages were randomly spread across the sequencing lanes. To track age-related changes in TCR beta repertoire diversity, the study relied on deep sequencing normalized with unique cDNA molecular identifiers. Two additional independent replicas of 1 million unique cDNA reads from the same blood draw were analyzed for two donors (one aged 18 to 29 and one aged 80 or older). Four age groups were formed from the donors: young (average roughly 16 years), middle-aged (around 39), aged (roughly 56) and long-lived (less than 85).

Remarks on this clonotype: Its specific antigen is unknown. Base qualities are not recorded, but no much larger clone differs from it by a single base.

Receptor libraries were prepared by 5' RACE. Sequencing relied on an Illumina HiSeq 2500. A second 7 to 11 cycle PCR used a sample-barcoded 5' primer and a J-beta primer mix. Each TCR beta cDNA molecule received a unique molecular identifier from a template-switch 5' adaptor carrying 12 random nucleotides. At least 2.5 million CDR3-containing paired-end reads were obtained from each sample. All of the RNA was converted into first-strand cDNA using the Mint cDNA synthesis kit, with a TRBC-specific oligonucleotide serving as the primer. Following uracil-DNA glycosylase treatment, all cDNA underwent a first 18-cycle PCR with the universal primers M1SS and BC2_uni_R. The original methods were these. For normalization, 1 million high-quality reads were randomly selected from each sample, with every read carrying a distinct molecular identifier. Instead of being binned into consensus sequences, reads with shared molecular identifiers were discarded. CDR3 identification, clonotype clustering and error correction used MiTCR with a Q25 quality threshold and the strictest error-elimination algorithm. A nonparametric unseen species model with Euler transformation was used to estimate a lower bound on total TCR beta diversity. The public reads were quality trimmed at Q25 with fastp and then assembled into clones with MiXCR by TCRdb, keeping productive beta chains. One record per CDR3 amino acid sequence lists the most common genes and DNA. TCRdb's processing, not the authors' own work, is the source of the V and J calls. The sample records approximately 800,000 distinct CDR3 sequences, roughly 64% of which are singletons. Roughly 22% of the sample goes to the ten largest clones.

Broader findings and caveats from the paper: Observed TCR beta diversity correlated strongly with the percentage of naive T cells measured by flow cytometry. Compared with the aged group, the long-lived group had more naive CD4+ T cells, fewer expanded clones and increased TCR diversity, a pattern suggesting age selection. Observed TCR beta diversity per million T cells fell roughly linearly with age, and a significant reduction was already apparent by age about 38. Donor CMV infection status was unknown, potentially confounding age-related changes in expanded clonotypes. Estimates of total diversity based on one million sequenced T cells were regarded as lower bounds and as underestimates. Bulk unsorted PBMC profiling prevented conclusive comparison of naive and antigen-experienced compartments.

The 39 donors, aged about 6 to 100 years, were systemically healthy Caucasian individuals from Russia. Each donor gave roughly 11 milliliters of peripheral blood, drawn into EDTA-treated Vacutainer tubes. PBMCs were isolated by Ficoll-Paque density-gradient centrifugation, with at least 6 million obtained per sample. Total RNA, at least 6 micrograms per sample, was extracted from PBMCs with Trizol reagent. For every donor, flow cytometry on a PBMC aliquot measured the percentage of naive CD45RAhigh/CD27high T cells. Reading from cysteine to phenylalanine, the CDR3 counts 15 amino acids. Kept here is only the CDR3 DNA, which spans 45 bases and is read in frame from base 1. The germline V gene encodes CDR1 SGHRS and CDR2 YFSETQ. V has 2 bases trimmed and J has 4 bases trimmed; junction bases matching no gene number 5.

The clonotype originates from a man aged 30 to 45 in good health. Sequenced input: blood. The V gene is TRBV5-1 and the J gene is TRBJ2-1, with 8 bases aligning to TRBD2. The CDR3 sequence is CASSFGREGYNEQFF. Read as DNA, the sequence is TGCGCCAGCAGCTTCGGTCGGGAGGGTTACAATGAGCAGTTCTTC.